This T cell receptor (beta chain) appears in the sequencing data of a study of T cells in Graves' hyperthyroidism and ophthalmopathy. The study's findings and limits: Blood samples included most of the expanded thyroid clonotypes exceeding 0.001. Ophthalmopathy was distinguished from stable hyperthyroidism by 13 V-J signatures.

CDR3 length equals 18 residues. With 2 bases removed from V and 2 bases from J, the gap between germline ends came to 18 bases. Germline loops: CDR1 MDHEN, CDR2 SYDVKM. Authors of the study amplified TCR beta CDR3 regions from RNA transcripts. First-round RT-PCR with HTBI primers amplified the TCR CDR3 region. TCRdb recomputed calls from the multiplex PCR reads with MiXCR, one row per CDR3 protein. This sample has under 300,000 distinct CDR3 sequences; about 14% occur once, and the top ten carry more than 10%. Diagnosis of hyperthyroidism was new in patients aged 18 to 65, and its duration was under 2 months. First hyperthyroidism diagnosis is when the blood sample was obtained, before any ophthalmopathy symptoms. This clonotype was seen many times. Its specificity is unknown.

Sequencing input: blood. This chain joins TRBV28 and TRBJ1-4, with a possible D match to TRBD1 (6 bases). This receptor was identified in a woman in her forties with Graves' hyperthyroidism that later progressed to Graves' ophthalmopathy. The CDR3 DNA reads TGTGCCAGCAGTTTAATGCTCACAGAGGGGGTTACTAATGAAAAACTGTTTTTT. This sequence encodes CASSLMLTEGVTNEKLFF.